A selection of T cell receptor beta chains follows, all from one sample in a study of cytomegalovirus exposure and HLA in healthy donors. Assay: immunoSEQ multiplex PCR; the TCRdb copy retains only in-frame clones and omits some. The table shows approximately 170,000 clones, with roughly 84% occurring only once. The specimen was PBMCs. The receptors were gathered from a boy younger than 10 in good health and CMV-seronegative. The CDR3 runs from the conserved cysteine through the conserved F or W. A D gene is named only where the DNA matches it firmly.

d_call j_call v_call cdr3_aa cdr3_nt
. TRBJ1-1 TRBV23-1 CASSLDRENTEAFF TGCGCCAGCAGCCTCGACAGAGAGAACACTGAAGCTTTCTTT
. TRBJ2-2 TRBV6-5 CASAETGNTGELFF TGTGCCAGCGCGGAGACAGGGAACACCGGGGAGCTGTTTTTT
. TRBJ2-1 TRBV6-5 CATHRGADYEQFF TGTGCCACCCATCGGGGGGCCGACTATGAGCAGTTCTTC
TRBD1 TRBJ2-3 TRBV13 CASSLRTGRTDTQYF TGTGCCAGCAGCTTAAGGACAGGGAGGACAGATACGCAGTATTTT
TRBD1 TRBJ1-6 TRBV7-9 CASSSGTVDRSPLHF TGTGCCAGCAGCTCCGGGACAGTCGATCGTTCACCCCTCCACTTT
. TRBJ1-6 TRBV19 CASSRTPKVSPLHF TGTGCCAGTAGTCGGACACCCAAGGTGTCACCCCTCCACTTT
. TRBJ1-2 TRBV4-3 CASSQDRGSGGYTF TGCGCCAGCAGCCAAGATCGGGGTTCGGGGGGCTACACCTTC
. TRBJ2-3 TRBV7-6 CASSYLSGVYTDTQYF TGTGCCAGCAGCTACCTTTCGGGGGTTTACACAGATACGCAGTATTTT
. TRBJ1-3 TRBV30 CAGVSGNTIYF TGTGCCGGAGTTTCTGGAAACACCATATATTTT
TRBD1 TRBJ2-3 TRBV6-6 CASSRTGGDTQYF TGTGCCAGCAGTCGGACAGGGGGAGATACGCAGTATTTT
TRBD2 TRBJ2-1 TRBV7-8 CASSLPGTSGRAFKHNEQFF TGTGCCAGCAGCTTACCCGGGACTAGCGGGAGGGCCTTTAAACACAATGAGCAGTTCTTC
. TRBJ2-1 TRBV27 CASSPGSVSFYNGQFF TGTGCCAGCAGTCCGGGTAGCGTCTCCTTTTACAATGGGCAGTTCTTC